This TCR beta chain stems from a study of shared T cell receptors in the human thymus. This table comes from immunoSEQ multiplex PCR, and its TCRdb copy is limited to in-frame clones, with some not included. There are a few hundred thousand clones in the sample; roughly 94% occur only once, and approximately 0.02% lies in the top ten. CDR3 size: 15 residues. CDR1 and CDR2 from the germline V gene are WNHNN and SYGVQD (reference sequence). J was trimmed by 6 bases and V by 7 bases; bases with no gene match: 13. This TCR was recovered from a human donor. The chain couples TRBV10-1 to TRBJ2-5; TRBD2 matches at 8 bases. The material sequenced was thymocytes. In DNA form, the CDR3 reads TGCGCCAGCACAAAAAGCGGGAGATGTAGAAAGACCCAGTACTTC. Protein: CASTKSGRCRKTQYF.